This entry lists 23 T cell receptor beta chains sequenced from one sample in a study of breast tumors, draining lymph nodes, adjacent tissues. TCRdb reanalysed the multiplex PCR reads using MiXCR and keeps one entry per CDR3 protein. The data contain 60,000 to 65,000 distinct CDR3 sequences, around 60% of them singletons. The sequenced material came from breast tumor tissue. These receptors were collected from a female donor with breast cancer. Some clones in this sample may be carry-over from other donors' samples.

This clonotype occurred many times. The rearrangement joins TRBV6-1 to TRBJ1-5; no definite D call. Germline V CDR1 and CDR2: MNHNS, SASEGT. Trimming pared 2 bases from V and 7 bases from J, leaving 18 bases between. The CDR3 sequence is 16 residues long. CDR3 loop: CASSEYGQELGQPQHF. In DNA form, the CDR3 reads TGTGCCAGCAGTGAATACGGGCAGGAACTGGGGCAGCCCCAGCATTTT.

The gene calls are TRBV5-1 and TRBJ2-3; D possibly corresponds to TRBD2 (5 bases). Trimming shortened V by 2 bases and J by 2 bases, and 9 bases separated the two germline ends. The germline V gene encodes CDR1 SGHRS and CDR2 YFSETQ. The CDR3 covers 14 residues. CDR3 nucleotide sequence: TGCGCCAGCAGCTTCGGAGGAGTCACAGATACGCAGTATTTT. As protein: CASSFGGVTDTQYF.

This clonotype occurred many times. One base away lies a much larger clone, so this may be a sequencing read error. The rearrangement uses TRBV7-2 and TRBJ2-3; the match to TRBD2 covers 9 bases. The V gene's germline CDR1 is SGHTA and CDR2 FQGNSA. The CDR3 covers 18 residues. CDR3: CASIKRRAGGYSTHTQYF. DNA of the CDR3: TGTGCCAGCATCAAGAGGAGGGCGGGAGGGTATAGCACACATACGCAGTATTTT.

This clonotype was counted ten times or more. This chain joins TRBV7-2 and TRBJ1-1; TRBD1 matches 7 bases. The CDR3 covers 14 residues. From germline, CDR1 is SGHTA and CDR2 FQGNSA. J gave up 1 base and V 4 bases, and 3 bases lay outside the gene matches. Here the CDR3 reads CASSSYRGNTEAFF. DNA for the CDR3: TGTGCCAGCAGCTCATACAGGGGGAACACTGAAGCTTTCTTT.

In its sample, this clonotype was seen a few times. A read error may produce the germline difference seen at one junction end. V and J are TRBV3-1 and TRBJ1-1, with D unresolved. Germline loops: CDR1 LGHDT, CDR2 YNNKEL (reference sequence). CDR3 length equals 11 residues. The CDR3 nucleotides read TGTGCCAGTCGACGGAACACTGAAACTTTCTTT. This encodes CASRRNTETFF.

This chain connects TRBV13 to TRBJ2-1; D might be TRBD2 (5 bases). Germline V gives CDR1 PRHDT, CDR2 FYEKMQ (reference sequence). The ends were cut back, 0 bases at V and 7 bases at J, with 10 bases in the middle. The CDR3 is 14 residues long. The CDR3 reads CASSLGGIENEQFF. The CDR3, as DNA: TGTGCCAGCAGCTTAGGCGGGATCGAGAATGAGCAGTTCTTC.

The chain joins TRBV7-6 to TRBJ2-7; D might be TRBD1 (5 bases). The germline CDR1 and CDR2 sequences are SGHVS and FNYEAQ. Deletions cut 1 base from V and 1 base from J, with 11 bases between. The CDR3 totals 15 residues. The CDR3 DNA sequence: TGTGCCAGCAGCTTAGACGCAGGGTGGTCCTACGAGCAGTACTTC. Encoded protein: CASSLDAGWSYEQYF.

As regards this clonotype: Here the CDR3 omits its conserved ending phenylalanine or tryptophan, so a read error is the likely source. The limits of the CDR3 on the DNA are not certain, so only TCRdb's listed CDR3 is given. The genes are TRBV6-5 and TRBJ2-5. Ends included, the CDR3 has 8 residues. Germline values: CDR1 MNHEY, CDR2 SVGAGI. This CDR3 reads CASRVSLL.

This clonotype has a count of ten or more. The chain links TRBV5-8 to TRBJ2-7; 11 positions match TRBD1. The germline CDR1 and CDR2 sequences are SGHTS and YDEGEE. Trimming at V came to 5 bases and at J to 3 bases, leaving 7 bases not matched to a gene. CDR3 length: 15 residues. The CDR3 protein is CASRPRTGGNYEQYF. As DNA, the CDR3 is TGTGCCAGCAGACCCCGGACAGGGGGCAACTACGAGCAGTACTTC.

This clonotype was counted a few times. The chain recombines TRBV2 with TRBJ1-3; no clear D gene. V dropped 3 bases and J dropped 1 base, with 4 bases sitting between them. The CDR3 has 13 residues. The germline CDR1 and CDR2 sequences are SNHLY and FYNNEI. DNA for the CDR3: TGTGCCAGCAGTGACAAGTCTGGAAACACCATATATTTT. It yields the protein CASSDKSGNTIYF.

This clonotype has more than one count but fewer than ten. The rearrangement joins TRBV20-1 to TRBJ1-6; D may be TRBD1 (6 bases). Looked up from germline, CDR1 is DFQATT and CDR2 is SNEGSKA (reference sequence). V was pared by 5 bases and J by 3 bases, with 8 bases between. This CDR3 comprises 13 residues. The CDR3 loop is CSAVQGYNSPLHF. For the CDR3, the DNA is TGCAGTGCTGTACAGGGCTATAATTCACCCCTCCACTTT.

This clonotype was counted many times. The V and J genes are TRBV9 and TRBJ1-5; D not resolved. Germline CDR1 SGDLS, CDR2 YYNGEE. The V end was cut by 0 bases, the J end by 0 bases, with 7 bases between. The CDR3 runs 15 residues. The CDR3 region is CASSVDPDSNQPQHF. The DNA of the CDR3 is TGTGCCAGCAGCGTAGATCCGGATAGCAATCAGCCCCAGCATTTT.

This clonotype was found many times. This could be a read error, since a much larger clone is one nucleotide away. The rearrangement uses TRBV15 and TRBJ2-7; D may be TRBD1 (6 bases). The germline V gene has CDR1 LNHNV and CDR2 YYDKDF (reference sequence). This CDR3 is built from 11 residues. In DNA, the CDR3 is TGTGGCAGAGGGGGAAACTACGAGCAGTACTTC. It translates to CGRGGNYEQYF.

This chain links TRBV12-3 or TRBV12-4 with TRBJ2-1, with 8 bases fitting TRBD2. Trimming removed 5 bases from V and 10 bases from J; junction bases left unmatched: 13. The CDR3 contains 15 residues. In nucleotides, the CDR3 is TGTGCCAGCAGTGCCTCCGGGACTAGTTTTACGGAGCAGTTCTTC. This codes for CASSASGTSFTEQFF.

The rearrangement joins TRBV5-6 to TRBJ1-2, with TRBD1 matching over 11 bases. Germline V lookup: CDR1 SGHDT, CDR2 YYEEEE. The CDR3 covers 14 residues. Losses at the gene ends were 4 bases for V and 8 bases for J; bases not matched to a gene: 7. This CDR3 reads CASSRTGGAGGYTF. DNA for the CDR3: TGTGCCAGCAGCCGGACAGGGGGCGCGGGCGGCTACACCTTC.

This chain uses TRBV29-1 with TRBJ1-5; TRBD1 is a possible D gene (6 bases). V dropped 0 bases and J dropped 2 bases, with 14 bases sitting between them. The CDR3 is 16 residues long. In germline, CDR1 is SQVTM, CDR2 ANQGSEA. The CDR3 nucleotides are TGCAGCGTTGAAGATGGGTCAGGGGCGGGCAATCAGCCCCAGCATTTT. Protein product: CSVEDGSGAGNQPQHF.

The chain couples TRBV10-2 to TRBJ2-2; TRBD1 matches 8 bases. The CDR3 runs 16 residues. The germline V gene encodes CDR1 WSHSY and CDR2 SAAADI. V lost 6 bases, J lost 2 bases, and 8 bases stayed unmatched. The CDR3: CASRGGQGLNTGELFF. In DNA, the CDR3 is TGCGCCAGCAGGGGCGGACAGGGTCTAAACACCGGGGAGCTGTTTTTT.

CDR3 protein: CASRETVYEQYF. The CDR3 nucleotides read TGTGCCAGCAGGGAGACAGTCTACGAGCAGTACTTC. The chain uses TRBV2 and TRBJ2-7; D perhaps matches TRBD1 (5 bases). CDR3 length: 12 residues. V shed 6 bases and J shed 3 bases, with 9 bases lying between them. Per germline, CDR1 SNHLY and CDR2 FYNNEI.

This clonotype has only one observation. Sequence at one end of the junction differs from germline and may be a read error. The chain recombines TRBV12-3 or TRBV12-4 with TRBJ2-1; 8 nucleotides match TRBD2. This CDR3 has 14 residues. The CDR3 bases are TGTGCCAGCAGTTTAGTTAGCGGGACATTTGGGCAGCTCTTC. Translating it yields CASSLVSGTFGQLF.

This clonotype was picked up many times. The V call is TRBV9, the J call TRBJ1-5, with a tentative D call TRBD1 (6 bases). This CDR3 is built from 18 residues. V gave up 0 bases and J gave up 4 bases, with 20 bases separating them. Germline V lookup: CDR1 SGDLS, CDR2 YYNGEE. The CDR3 bases are TGTGCCAGCAGCGTAGAGGTCCCCCCACAGGGAAGGAATCAGCCCCAGCATTTT. Translated, it gives CASSVEVPPQGRNQPQHF.

This clonotype was found many times. The CDR3 sequence is CASSPQTGLGTEAFF. CDR3 coding DNA: TGTGCCAGCAGCCCCCAAACCGGATTGGGCACTGAAGCTTTCTTT. The rearrangement uses TRBV7-9 and TRBJ1-1; D remains ambiguous. The CDR3 has 15 residues. Trimming left V 5 bases short and J 4 bases short, with 17 bases between. Germline V CDR1 and CDR2: SEHNR, FQNEAQ (reference sequence).

V is TRBV12-3 or TRBV12-4 and J is TRBJ2-5, with D unresolved. The V and J ends lost 6 bases and 5 bases respectively, with 10 bases between them. The CDR3 loop spans 12 amino acids. For the CDR3, the DNA is TGTGCCAGCAGCCGCACCAATGAGACCCAGTACTTC. Its protein product is CASSRTNETQYF.

This clonotype came up once. The chain joins TRBV4-1 to TRBJ1-4; weak D call: TRBD1 (5 bases). The CDR3 runs to 15 residues. The germline V gene has CDR1 MGHRA and CDR2 YSYEKL. Trimming pared 4 bases from V and 0 bases from J, leaving 9 bases between. The DNA of the CDR3 is TGCGCCAGCAGCCCAGACAGAGCAACTAATGAAAAACTGTTTTTT. This encodes CASSPDRATNEKLFF.